Sequencing of this T cell receptor (beta chain) was carried out in a study of response to subunit inactivated influenza vaccine. Study results and caveats: The study's authors posited that every seasonal influenza vaccination enlists few new T cells.

TCRdb analysed the RT-PCR reads with MiXCR anew, one entry per CDR3 protein. The sample contains more than 600,000 distinct CDR3 sequences, under 20% of which appear only once. Of note for this clonotype: The target antigen is unknown.

From germline, CDR1 is DFQATT and CDR2 SNEGSKA (reference sequence). V lost 3 bases, J lost 7 bases, and 3 bases stayed unmatched. There are 13 residues in the CDR3. This receptor was obtained from a man aged 45-65 years who received an inactivated influenza vaccine. This rearrangement joins TRBV20-1 to TRBJ2-1, with TRBD2 matching over 10 bases. The source material was PBMCs from blood, sampled 5 to 6 days after vaccination. CDR3 bases: TGCAGTGCTAGTCTAGCGGGAGTAAATGAGCAGTTCTTC. Residues: CSASLAGVNEQFF.